This entry lists 2 T cell receptor beta chains sequenced from one sample in a study of shared clonotypes between healthy human individuals. Sequencing used immunoSEQ multiplex PCR; TCRdb keeps in-frame clones, though not all of them. The sample shows about 1 million clones, about 84% of them seen only once. Sequencing was carried out using memory CD4+ T cells from PBMCs. Specified subset: CD45RA-negative fraction. Receptor source: a man between 18 and 29 years old in good health. Some clones in this sample may be carry-over from other donors' samples.

This chain uses TRBV4-3 with TRBJ2-1; 10 positions match TRBD1. The CDR3 extends over 15 amino acids. The V gene end was trimmed by 4 bases and the J gene end by 9 bases; junction bases not matched to a gene: 9. The germline V gene has CDR1 LGHNA and CDR2 YSLEER. The chain's CDR3 is CASSRTGTGEGEQFF. The CDR3 DNA is TGCGCCAGCAGCCGAACCGGGACAGGGGAGGGTGAGCAGTTCTTC.

The J gene is TRBJ2-7, the V gene TRBV19; D is unresolved. Germline V gives CDR1 LNHDA, CDR2 SQIVND (reference sequence). V gave up 5 bases and J gave up 8 bases, with 19 bases separating them. This CDR3 contains 14 residues. CDR3: CASSRTPEEIKQYF. The CDR3 DNA follows: TGTGCCAGTAGTCGGACGCCAGAGGAGATTAAGCAGTACTTC.